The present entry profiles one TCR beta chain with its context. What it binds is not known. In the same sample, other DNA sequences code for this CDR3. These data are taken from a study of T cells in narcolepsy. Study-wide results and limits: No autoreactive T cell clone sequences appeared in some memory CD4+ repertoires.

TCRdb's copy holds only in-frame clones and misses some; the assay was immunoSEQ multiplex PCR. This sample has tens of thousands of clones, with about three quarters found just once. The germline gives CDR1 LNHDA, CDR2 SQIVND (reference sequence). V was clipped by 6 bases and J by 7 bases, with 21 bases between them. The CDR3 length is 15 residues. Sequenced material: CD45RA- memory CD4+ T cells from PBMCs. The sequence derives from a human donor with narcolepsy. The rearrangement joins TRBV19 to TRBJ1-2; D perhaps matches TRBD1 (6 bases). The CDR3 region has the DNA TGTGCCAGTAGGACTGAACAGGGTAGGGTAGCTGGCTACACCTTC. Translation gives CASRTEQGRVAGYTF.